Presented here are 14 T cell receptor beta chains from one specimen sequenced in a study of cytomegalovirus exposure and HLA in healthy donors (dated by TCRdb to the late 2010s). Library preparation employed the immunoSEQ multiplex PCR assay. The multiplex PCR relied on a mix of 60 forward primers for TCR Vbeta segments and 13 reverse primers for TCR Jbeta segments. The table comes from immuneACCESS by way of TCRdb, which keeps in-frame sequences with V and J called. Part of the clones is missing from these tables; in studies checked, under half for an unresolved V gene and the rest for unknown reasons. This sample is represented by roughly 150,000 clones; approximately 83% of them were singletons. The top ten constitute 1% to 1.5% of the sample. What was sequenced was PBMCs. The receptor source for this set is a boy aged 2 to 9 in good health and CMV-seronegative.

The V call is TRBV18, the J call TRBJ1-2; D remains unclear. V lost 6 bases, J lost 4 bases, and 15 bases lay in between. Germline CDR1 and CDR2: KGHSH and LQKENI. The CDR3 runs 14 residues. The CDR3 sequence: CASSHGPNPYGYTF. The DNA for the CDR3 is TGTGCCAGCTCCCATGGGCCTAACCCCTATGGCTACACCTTC. The full variable domain, with the rest looked up from reference TRBV18 and TRBJ1-2, is NAGVMQNPRHLVRRRGQEARLRCSPMKGHSHVYWYRQLPEEGLKFMVYLQKENIIDESGMPKERFSAEFPKEGPSILRIQQVVRGDSAAYFCASSHGPNPYGYTFGSGTRLTVV.

The chain uses TRBV7-8 and TRBJ1-3, with D possibly matching TRBD1 (5 bases). Trimming cost V 1 base and J 1 base, with 20 bases left between them. This CDR3 comprises 19 residues. Germline values: CDR1 SGHVS, CDR2 FQNEAQ. The CDR3 nucleotides read TGTGCCAGCAGCTTAGTTTTATCGGGGGTACAGGAGTCTGGAAACACCATATATTTT. Encoded protein: CASSLVLSGVQESGNTIYF.

The chain is built from TRBV15 and TRBJ1-3; D unclear. Germline-derived CDR1 and CDR2 are LNHNV and YYDKDF (reference sequence). Trimming shortened V by 1 base and J by 4 bases, and 8 bases separated the two germline ends. The CDR3 consists of 14 residues. CDR3 region: CATSRVDSGNTIYF. CDR3 coding DNA: TGTGCCACCAGCAGAGTGGACTCGGGAAACACCATATATTTT.

CDR3 nucleotides: TGTGCCAGTAGTATGGGCAGTACCTACGAGCAGTACGTC. This sequence encodes CASSMGSTYEQYV. The genes are TRBV19 and TRBJ2-7; the D is unclear. Germline-derived CDR1 and CDR2 are LNHDA and SQIVND (reference sequence). The germline V and J ends were trimmed by 3 bases and 2 bases, with 8 bases remaining between them. The CDR3 spans 13 residues.

The rearrangement uses TRBV10-2 and TRBJ1-2, with D possibly TRBD1 on 6 matching bases. The V gene's germline CDR1 is WSHSY and CDR2 SAAADI. The CDR3 loop spans 13 amino acids. V lost 2 bases, J lost 4 bases, and 8 bases lay in between. The CDR3 reads CASSEGGSYGYTF. The CDR3 bases are TGCGCCAGCAGTGAGGGGGGCTCCTATGGCTACACCTTC.

This clone was seen just once. The chain recombines TRBV30 with TRBJ1-2; D is ambiguous. This CDR3 has 15 residues. Trimming pared 5 bases from V and 0 bases from J, leaving 16 bases between. Germline V lookup: CDR1 GTSNPN, CDR2 SVGIG (reference sequence). CDR3 amino acids: CAWGLTRRPNYGYTF. In DNA form, the CDR3 reads TGTGCCTGGGGCCTTACCAGGCGACCTAACTATGGCTACACCTTC.

This chain joins TRBV6-5 and TRBJ1-1; D not resolved. The CDR3 is made up of 14 amino acids. The germline gives CDR1 MNHEY, CDR2 SVGAGI. V lost 2 bases, J lost 3 bases, and 10 bases lay in between. CDR3 in amino acids: CASSYVALHTEAFF. CDR3 coding DNA: TGTGCCAGCAGTTACGTAGCGTTGCACACTGAAGCTTTCTTT.

V is TRBV5-1 and J is TRBJ2-3; D uncertain. The CDR3 loop spans 14 amino acids. Germline V gives CDR1 SGHRS, CDR2 YFSETQ. Trimming removed 4 bases from V and 6 bases from J, with 15 bases in between. The CDR3 spells CASSPYSSSDTQYF. The CDR3 DNA reads TGCGCCAGCAGCCCCTACTCGTCATCGGATACGCAGTATTTT. The full variable domain, in which reference TRBV5-1 and TRBJ2-3 provide the parts outside the CDR3, is KAGVTQTPRYLIKTRGQQVTLSCSPISGHRSVSWYQQTPGQGLQFLFEYFSETQRNKGNFPGRFSGRQFSNSRSEMNVSTLELGDSALYLCASSPYSSSDTQYFGPGTRLTVL.

This clone was seen once. V gene TRBV9 combines with J gene TRBJ1-2; 9 bases match TRBD1. Germline V lookup: CDR1 SGDLS, CDR2 YYNGEE. J lost 3 bases, V lost 2 bases, and 8 bases had no gene match. This CDR3 comprises 16 residues. In nucleotides, the CDR3 is TGTGCCAGCAGCGTTTTTCCGGGACAGGGAGACTATGGCTACACCTTC. It yields the protein CASSVFPGQGDYGYTF. The full variable domain, rest sourced from reference TRBV9 and TRBJ1-2, is DSGVTQTPKHLITATGQRVTLRCSPRSGDLSVYWYQQSLDQGLQFLIQYYNGEERAKGNILERFSAQQFPDLHSELNLSSLELGDSALYFCASSVFPGQGDYGYTFGSGTRLTVV.

Only one count was recorded for this clone. The rearrangement uses TRBV5-5 and TRBJ2-7, with D possibly matching TRBD1 (8 bases). V dropped 0 bases and J dropped 4 bases, with 17 bases sitting between them. From germline, CDR1 is SGHKS and CDR2 YYEKEE (reference sequence). This CDR3 spans 16 amino acids. CDR3 residues: CASSLEKRDRFYEQYF. The CDR3 DNA is TGTGCCAGCAGCTTGGAAAAGCGGGACAGGTTTTACGAGCAGTACTTC.

This chain connects TRBV18 to TRBJ1-1; TRBD1 might be the D (5 bases). In germline, CDR1 is KGHSH, CDR2 LQKENI. CDR3 length equals 15 residues. Trimming left V 2 bases short and J 4 bases short, with 14 bases between. The CDR3, as DNA: TGTGCCAGCTCACCAATATCCAGGGTTGCCACTGAAGCTTTCTTT. It is translated as CASSPISRVATEAFF.

The chain has TRBV27 and TRBJ1-6, with TRBD1 identical over 7 bases. After removal of 5 bases from V and 5 bases from J, the junction contained 6 bases not matched to a gene. Germline values: CDR1 MNHEY, CDR2 SMNVEV (reference sequence). CDR3 size: 15 residues. CDR3 loop: CASSAAGQNNSPLHF. The CDR3, as DNA: TGTGCCAGCAGTGCGGCGGGACAGAATAATTCACCCCTCCACTTT.

This chain uses TRBV19 with TRBJ2-2; 7 nucleotides line up with TRBD2. V gave up 4 bases and J gave up 5 bases; unmatched junction bases: 7. The CDR3 sequence is 15 residues long. Germline assignment: CDR1 LNHDA and CDR2 SQIVND (reference sequence). CDR3 loop: CASSTLLAYTGELFF. In DNA, the CDR3 is TGTGCCAGTAGTACCTTACTAGCGTATACCGGGGAGCTGTTTTTT.

The rearrangement links TRBV7-9 to TRBJ1-1, with D maybe TRBD1 (6 bases). The V end lost 5 bases, the J end lost 2 bases, and 15 bases lay between the germline ends. Per the germline V gene, CDR1 is SEHNR and CDR2 is FQNEAQ (reference sequence). The CDR3 is made up of 15 amino acids. CDR3 sequence (DNA): TGTGCCAGCAGCCCTAGCGGACAGTATAACACTGAAGCTTTCTTT. This sequence encodes CASSPSGQYNTEAFF.